One sample yielded the 8 T cell receptor beta chains listed below, sequenced in a study of cytomegalovirus exposure and HLA in healthy donors. PCR amplification relied on 60 Vbeta primers (plus 13 Jbeta primers). Generated by immunoSEQ multiplex PCR, the TCRdb table keeps only in-frame clones and is missing some. The sample has around 100,000 clones, around three quarters seen once. Sequencing was performed on PBMCs. These receptors came from a young woman in good health and CMV-seropositive.

V gene TRBV2 combines with J gene TRBJ2-1, with TRBD1 identical over 8 bases. The V and J ends lost 4 bases and 4 bases, in that order; junction bases with no gene match: 6. The germline V gene encodes CDR1 SNHLY and CDR2 FYNNEI. The CDR3 contains 15 residues. CDR3 residues: CASSVQGARYNEQFF. CDR3 in DNA: TGTGCCAGCAGTGTTCAGGGGGCCAGGTACAATGAGCAGTTCTTC.

This clone has more than one count but fewer than ten. This chain uses TRBV4-1 with TRBJ1-2, with TRBD1 as a possible D gene (5 bases). This CDR3 is 13 amino acids long. With 5 bases removed from V and 11 bases from J, the gap between germline ends came to 18 bases. Per the germline V gene, CDR1 is MGHRA and CDR2 is YSYEKL. CDR3 sequence reads: CASSARRQGFYTF. The CDR3 region has the DNA TGCGCCAGCAGCGCAAGACGGCAGGGCTTTTACACCTTC.

The chain carries TRBV11-1 and TRBJ2-3, with 11 bases aligning to TRBD2. Germline CDR1 is SGHAT and CDR2 is FQDESV (reference sequence). Trimming removed 4 bases from V and 4 bases from J; junction bases left unmatched: 4. The CDR3 runs 15 residues. The CDR3 is CASSSLAGEADTQYF. CDR3 bases: TGTGCCAGCAGCTCACTAGCGGGAGAGGCAGATACGCAGTATTTT. The full variable domain, rest sourced from reference TRBV11-1 and TRBJ2-3, is EAEVAQSPRYKITEKSQAVAFWCDPISGHATLYWYRQILGQGPELLVQFQDESVVDDSQLPKDRFSAERLKGVDSTLKIQPAELGDSAMYLCASSSLAGEADTQYFGPGTRLTVL.

V is TRBV28 and J is TRBJ1-5; unclear D gene. V lost 3 bases and J 5 bases, leaving 14 bases between the germline ends. This CDR3 has 15 residues. CDR1 and CDR2 (germline): MDHEN, SYDVKM. The CDR3 here is CASSFIPDRDQPQHF. In nucleotides, the CDR3 is TGTGCCAGCAGTTTCATCCCAGACCGGGATCAGCCCCAGCATTTT. The complete variable domain, with remaining parts taken from reference TRBV28 and TRBJ1-5, reads DVKVTQSSRYLVKRTGEKVFLECVQDMDHENMFWYRQDPGLGLRLIYFSYDVKMKEKGDIPEGYSVSREKKERFSLILESASTNQTSMYLCASSFIPDRDQPQHFGDGTRLSIL.

The chain combines TRBV19 with TRBJ2-5; 7 positions match TRBD1. The last part of the DNA fits TRBJ2-7 better; the J call may be wrong. CDR1 LNHDA and CDR2 SQIVND come from the germline V gene (reference sequence). The CDR3 consists of 13 residues. The CDR3, as DNA: TGTGCCAGTAGTAGGGGACAGCTCTACGAGCAGTACTTC. This gives the protein CASSRGQLYEQYF.

The gene calls are TRBV27 and TRBJ1-5; D is perhaps TRBD1 (6 bases). Germline V gene lookup returns CDR1 MNHEY and CDR2 SMNVEV (reference sequence). This CDR3 comprises 15 residues. Trimming cost V 2 bases and J 1 base, with 9 bases left between them. The CDR3 is CASSLGQGSNQPQHF. The CDR3 DNA sequence: TGTGCCAGCAGTTTAGGGCAGGGGAGCAATCAGCCCCAGCATTTT.

V and J are TRBV4-1 and TRBJ2-7, with D perhaps matching TRBD1 (5 bases). The germline V gene encodes CDR1 MGHRA and CDR2 YSYEKL. The V end lost 4 bases, the J end lost 2 bases, and 15 bases lay between the germline ends. This CDR3 spans 15 amino acids. CDR3 sequence: CASSRDSGGTYEQYF. The CDR3, as DNA: TGCGCCAGCAGCCGAGACAGTGGCGGAACCTACGAGCAGTACTTC.

This chain joins TRBV27 and TRBJ1-4, with 10 nucleotides matching TRBD1. V was clipped by 5 bases and J by 4 bases; unmatched bases: 7. The CDR3 covers 16 residues. CDR1 and CDR2 (germline): MNHEY, SMNVEV (reference sequence). The CDR3 DNA reads TGTGCCAGCAGTGTCCGGGACAGGGGTTTTAATGAAAAACTGTTTTTT. Protein sequence: CASSVRDRGFNEKLFF.